The source of this T cell receptor beta chain is a study of CD8+CD57+ T cells in acquired aplastic anemia. Overall study context: DNA per sorted CD4+ or CD8+ sample ranged about 0.2 to 30 ug, averaging roughly 3.5 ug. Findings and limits, study-wide: Statistical testing detected no significant gap in CD8+ Simpson's diversity between patients and controls.

CDR3 and TCR beta VDJ profiling relied on genomic DNA as the template. A single record per CDR3 protein comes from TCRdb applying MiXCR to the reads. This sample carries approximately 190,000 distinct CDR3 sequences, approximately 50% of them seen once, and the ten largest clones take about 8.8%. Only patients with CD8+CD57+ cell expansion on flow cytometry were chosen for sequencing. With no exception, the patients had severe acquired aplastic anemia. All patients were therapy-naive when blood was sampled. This clonotype occurred many times. Its antigen is as yet unknown. Germline assignment: CDR1 LNHDA and CDR2 SQIVND (reference sequence). With V trimmed by 6 bases and J by 4 bases, 7 bases remained unmatched. This CDR3 has 14 residues.

The sequencing input was sorted CD4+, CD8+, or CD8+CD57+ T cells (not recorded which) from PBMCs. V and J are TRBV19 and TRBJ2-3; 7 bases are shared with TRBD2. The TCR originated in a human donor with aplastic anemia. As DNA, the CDR3 is TGTGCCAGTAGCAAAGCGGGAACCCCAGATACGCAGTATTTT. It specifies CASSKAGTPDTQYF.